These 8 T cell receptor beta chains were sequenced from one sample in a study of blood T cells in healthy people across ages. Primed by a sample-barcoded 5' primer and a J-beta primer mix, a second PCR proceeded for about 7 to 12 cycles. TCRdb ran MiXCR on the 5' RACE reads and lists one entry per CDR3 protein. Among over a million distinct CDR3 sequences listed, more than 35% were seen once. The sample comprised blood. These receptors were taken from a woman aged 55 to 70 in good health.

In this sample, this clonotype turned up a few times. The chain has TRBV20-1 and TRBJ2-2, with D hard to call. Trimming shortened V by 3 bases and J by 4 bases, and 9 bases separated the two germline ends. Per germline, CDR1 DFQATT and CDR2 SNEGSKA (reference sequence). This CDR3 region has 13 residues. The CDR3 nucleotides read TGCAGTGCTAGCGAAACATCCACCGGGGAGCTGTTTTTT. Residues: CSASETSTGELFF.

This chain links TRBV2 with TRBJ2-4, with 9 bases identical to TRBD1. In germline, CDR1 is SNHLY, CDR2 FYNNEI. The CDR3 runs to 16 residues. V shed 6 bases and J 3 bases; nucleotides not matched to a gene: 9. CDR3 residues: CASSHRDRAGKNIQYF. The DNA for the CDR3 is TGTGCCAGCAGCCACCGGGACAGGGCGGGCAAAAACATTCAGTACTTC.

As DNA, the CDR3 is TGCAGTGCTAGAGATGGACTAGCGGGAGCCTACGAGCAGTACTTC. Its translation is CSARDGLAGAYEQYF. The rearrangement uses TRBV20-1 and TRBJ2-7; TRBD2 matches 13 bases. The CDR3 spans 15 residues. The junction had 1 base not matched to a gene; V was cut back by 0 bases and J by 2 bases. Germline lookup yields CDR1 DFQATT and CDR2 SNEGSKA (reference sequence).

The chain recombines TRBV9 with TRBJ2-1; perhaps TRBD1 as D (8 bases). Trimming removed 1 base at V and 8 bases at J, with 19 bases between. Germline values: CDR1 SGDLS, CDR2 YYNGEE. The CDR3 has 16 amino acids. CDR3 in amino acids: CASSVSLGQGGDEQFF. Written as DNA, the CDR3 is TGTGCCAGCAGCGTATCCCTAGGACAGGGAGGGGATGAGCAGTTCTTC.

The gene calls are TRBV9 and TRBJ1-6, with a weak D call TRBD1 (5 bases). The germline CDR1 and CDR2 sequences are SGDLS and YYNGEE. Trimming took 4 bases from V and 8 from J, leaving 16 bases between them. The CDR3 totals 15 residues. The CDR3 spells CASSISRVTDSPLHF. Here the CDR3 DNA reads TGTGCCAGCAGCATAAGCAGGGTTACGGATTCACCCCTCCACTTT.

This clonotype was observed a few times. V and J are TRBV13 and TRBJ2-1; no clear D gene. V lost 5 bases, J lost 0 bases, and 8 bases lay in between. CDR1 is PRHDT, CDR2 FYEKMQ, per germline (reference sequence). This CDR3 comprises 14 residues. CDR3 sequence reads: CASSTYNSYNEQFF. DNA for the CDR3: TGTGCCAGCAGCACCTATAACTCCTACAATGAGCAGTTCTTC. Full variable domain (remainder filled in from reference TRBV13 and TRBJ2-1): AAGVIQSPRHLIKEKRETATLKCYPIPRHDTVYWYQQGPGQDPQFLISFYEKMQSDKGSIPDRFSAQQFSDYHSELNMSSLELGDSALYFCASSTYNSYNEQFFGPGTRLTVL.

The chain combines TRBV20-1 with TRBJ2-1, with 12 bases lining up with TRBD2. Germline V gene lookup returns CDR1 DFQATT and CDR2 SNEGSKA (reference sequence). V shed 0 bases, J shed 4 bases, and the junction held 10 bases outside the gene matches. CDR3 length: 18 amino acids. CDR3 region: CSARDPSGRAKIYNEQFF. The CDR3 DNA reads TGCAGTGCTAGAGATCCTAGCGGGAGGGCCAAAATATACAATGAGCAGTTCTTC.

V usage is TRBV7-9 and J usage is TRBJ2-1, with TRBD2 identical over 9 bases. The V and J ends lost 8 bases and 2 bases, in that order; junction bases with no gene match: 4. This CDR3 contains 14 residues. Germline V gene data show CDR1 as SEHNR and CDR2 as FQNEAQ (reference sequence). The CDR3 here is CASALAGTYNEQFF. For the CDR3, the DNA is TGTGCCAGCGCGCTAGCGGGAACCTACAATGAGCAGTTCTTC.